This T cell receptor (beta chain) was captured by sequencing in a study of blood T cells in healthy people across ages. Findings and limits, study-wide: In these data, TCR beta diversity tracked strongly with naive T cell percentage. The CMV status of each donor remained undetermined, and this could have confounded shifts in expanded clonotypes.

The germline gives CDR1 SEHNR, CDR2 FQNEAQ (reference sequence). The ends lost 2 bases at V and 9 bases at J; junction bases unmatched: 2. The CDR3 is made up of 14 amino acids. It was with a sample-barcoded 5' primer and a J-beta primer mix that a second PCR of roughly 6 to 11 cycles was run. TCRdb passed the 5' RACE reads through MiXCR, listing each CDR3 protein once. The sample shows some 550,000 distinct CDR3 sequences, around half of them seen only once. Per sample, no less than 5 micrograms of total RNA were extracted. This clonotype has only a few counts. As yet, its antigen is unknown. The TCR originated in a man aged 80 or over in good health. The specimen sequenced was blood. This chain uses TRBV7-9 with TRBJ2-1; TRBD2 matches at 12 bases. CDR3 DNA sequence: TGTGCCAGCAGCTTACTAGCGGGAGGGGGTGAGCAGTTCTTC. Its translation: CASSLLAGGGEQFF.